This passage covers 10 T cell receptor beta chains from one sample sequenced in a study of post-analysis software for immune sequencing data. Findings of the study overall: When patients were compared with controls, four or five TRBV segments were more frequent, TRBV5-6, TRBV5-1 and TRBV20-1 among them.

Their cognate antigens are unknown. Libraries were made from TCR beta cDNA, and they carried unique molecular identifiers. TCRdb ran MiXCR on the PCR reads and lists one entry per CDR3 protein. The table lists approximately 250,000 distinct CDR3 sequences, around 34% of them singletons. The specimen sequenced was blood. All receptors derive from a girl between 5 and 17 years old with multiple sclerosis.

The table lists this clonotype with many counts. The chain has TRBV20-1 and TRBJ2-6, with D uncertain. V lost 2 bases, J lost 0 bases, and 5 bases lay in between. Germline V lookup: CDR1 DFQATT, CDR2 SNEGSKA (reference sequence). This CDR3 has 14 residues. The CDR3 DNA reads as TGCAGTGCTAGAAAGGACTCTGGGGCCAACGTCCTGACTTTC. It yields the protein CSARKDSGANVLTF.

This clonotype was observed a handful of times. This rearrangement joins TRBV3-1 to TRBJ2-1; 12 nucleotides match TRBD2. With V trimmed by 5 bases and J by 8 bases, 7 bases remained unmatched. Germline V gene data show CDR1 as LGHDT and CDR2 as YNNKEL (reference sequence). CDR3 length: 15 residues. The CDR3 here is CASSLTSGSSDEQFF. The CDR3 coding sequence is TGTGCCAGCAGCTTGACTAGCGGGAGTAGCGATGAGCAGTTCTTC.

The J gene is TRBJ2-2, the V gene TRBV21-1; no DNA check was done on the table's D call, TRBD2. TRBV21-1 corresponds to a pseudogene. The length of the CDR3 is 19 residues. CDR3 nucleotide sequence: TGTGCCAGCAGCGGAGACGCTACTAGCGGGAGGGCCTGTAGCGGGGAGCTGTTTTTT. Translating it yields CASSGDATSGRACSGELFF.

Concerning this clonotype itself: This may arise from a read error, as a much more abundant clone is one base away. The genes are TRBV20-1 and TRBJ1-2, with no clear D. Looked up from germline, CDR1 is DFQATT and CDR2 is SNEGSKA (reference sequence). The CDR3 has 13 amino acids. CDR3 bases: TGCAACTGTGCCCCCTTAACCAACTATGGCTACACCTTC. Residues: CNCAPLTNYGYTF.

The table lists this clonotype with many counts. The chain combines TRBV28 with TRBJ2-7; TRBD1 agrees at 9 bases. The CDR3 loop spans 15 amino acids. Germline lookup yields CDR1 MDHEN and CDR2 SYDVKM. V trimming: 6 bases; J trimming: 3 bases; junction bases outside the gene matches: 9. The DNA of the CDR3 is TGTGCCAGCAGAACAACAGGGGGCCTAAACTACGAGCAGTACTTC. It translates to CASRTTGGLNYEQYF.

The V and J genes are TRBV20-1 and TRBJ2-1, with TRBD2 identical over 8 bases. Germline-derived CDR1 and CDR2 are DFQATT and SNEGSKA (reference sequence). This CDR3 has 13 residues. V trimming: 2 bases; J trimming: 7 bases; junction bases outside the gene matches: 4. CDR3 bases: TGCAGTGCTAGAATGGGGACTAGTAATGAGCAGTTCTTC. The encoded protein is CSARMGTSNEQFF.

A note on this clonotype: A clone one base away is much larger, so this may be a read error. The CDR3 DNA reads as TGTGCCAGCACGACAGGGCTCTCCTACAATGAGCAGTACTTC. Protein product: CASTTGLSYNEQYF. The rearrangement uses TRBV14 and TRBJ2-1; 7 positions agree with TRBD1. The DNA end lines up better with TRBJ2-7; the J call may be wrong. The CDR3 is made up of 14 amino acids. The germline gives CDR1 SGHDN, CDR2 FVKESK.

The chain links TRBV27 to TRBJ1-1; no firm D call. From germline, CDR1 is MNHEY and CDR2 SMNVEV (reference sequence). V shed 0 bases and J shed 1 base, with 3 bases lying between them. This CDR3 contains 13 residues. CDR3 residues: CASSLSWNTEAFF. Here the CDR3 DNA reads TGTGCCAGCAGTTTATCATGGAACACTGAAGCTTTCTTT.

In DNA form, the CDR3 reads TGCAGCGTTGAAGGGCGGGGACCGAGCTACGAGCAGTACTTC. Amino acid sequence: CSVEGRGPSYEQYF. The V gene is TRBV29-1, the J gene TRBJ2-7; tentative D call: TRBD2 (6 bases). This CDR3 is 14 amino acids long. Germline V gene lookup returns CDR1 SQVTM and CDR2 ANQGSEA. Trimming took off 1 base at V and 3 bases at J, with 13 bases between the two ends.

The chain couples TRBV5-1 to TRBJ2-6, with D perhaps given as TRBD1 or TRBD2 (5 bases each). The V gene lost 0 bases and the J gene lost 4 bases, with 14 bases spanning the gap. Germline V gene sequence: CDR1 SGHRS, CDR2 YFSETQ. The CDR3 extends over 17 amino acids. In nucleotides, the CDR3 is TGCGCCAGCAGCTTGGGTACCGGGACCAAGGGGGCCAACGTCCTGACTTTC. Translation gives CASSLGTGTKGANVLTF. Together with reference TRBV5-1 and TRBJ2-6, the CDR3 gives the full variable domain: KAGVTQTPRYLIKTRGQQVTLSCSPISGHRSVSWYQQTPGQGLQFLFEYFSETQRNKGNFPGRFSGRQFSNSRSEMNVSTLELGDSALYLCASSLGTGTKGANVLTFGAGSRLTVL.